The present entry profiles one TCR beta chain with its context. Its antigen specificity is not known. No base-level quality is on record; no much larger clone is a single base apart. TCR beta CDR3 regions were amplified from RNA transcripts. For the first round of RT-PCR on the TCR CDR3, the HTBI primer set was used together with the Qiagen OneStep RT-PCR kit. The libraries were constructed in a second round of multiplex PCR and then size-selected and purified. Libraries were sequenced paired-end with 100 bp reads on an Illumina HiSeq2000. The published analysis was carried out like this. SOAPnuke was used to process the raw data, throwing out any read that contained adapters or uncalled bases, had a mean Phred below 15, or lacked an exact constant-primer or identifier match. COPE v1.2.5 was used to merge the high-quality paired reads, and each unique nucleotide sequence was defined as a clonotype. Clonotypes were aligned to IMGT TRBV, TRBD and TRBJ reference segments using MiTCR v1.1. The analysis included only V-J combinations with a frequency above 0.0001, which together covered 99.2% of the repertoires. A TCS score was defined as the ratio between F50 (clonal expansion) and ExV (chaos), using BLOSUM62-based TCRdist between CDR3 peptides within each V-J. Welch's t-statistics and random forest reduced roughly 540 V-J features to roughly 13, which were used in a naive Bayes classifier (R e1071). Starting from the raw public reads, TCRdb applied fastp trimming at Q25, assembled clones with MiXCR and retained in-frame beta chains. Rows with one shared CDR3 protein collapse into an entry with the most common genes and DNA. Clone size and V and J calls follow TCRdb, not the original study. The sample has hundreds of thousands of distinct CDR3 sequences on record, roughly 15% of them singletons. Around 20% of the sample lies in the top ten.

This entry belongs to a study of T cells in Graves' hyperthyroidism and ophthalmopathy (dated by TCRdb to between 2018 and 2020). Turning to the overall study: Peripheral blood was collected at initial diagnosis, before any treatment. To identify distinguishing TCR V-J signatures, a discovery cohort of around 100 patients was used, comprising 43 with Graves' ophthalmopathy and about 59 with stable Graves' hyperthyroidism. Prospective prediction of ophthalmopathy was tested in an independent validation cohort consisting of under 20 hyperthyroidism patients and 15 to 17 patients who later progressed to ophthalmopathy. The approximately 95 discovery patients were divided at random into training and test sets in a 7:3 ratio. Thyroid tissue and blood T-cell repertoires from several Graves' hyperthyroidism patients were also compared in the study. After blood sampling, hyperthyroidism patients were treated with methimazole at a starting dose of 30 mg daily, and ophthalmopathy patients were treated with high-dose intravenous methylprednisolone. TCR Vbeta CDR3 sequencing of 135 peripheral blood samples (over 40 ophthalmopathy, 75 to 80 hyperthyroidism and around 17 progressor patients) is reported in the paper.

The CDR3 measures 15 amino acids from cysteine to phenylalanine. The only DNA kept is the CDR3, 45 bases in frame from the first base. V ends up 5 bases short and J 6 bases short, with an unmatched junction base count of 9. CDR1 and CDR2 were assigned from the germline V gene as MGHRA and YSYEKL. Ophthalmopathy patients had moderately to severely active disease, Clinical Activity Score of at least 3, NOSPECS grade of at least 4, and duration under 3 months. Any patient with an uncontrolled infection, another autoimmune disease, pregnancy or lactation was excluded. Clinical symptoms, serum thyroxine and TRAb, thyroid ultrasound, and orbital computed tomography formed the basis for the diagnoses. PBMCs were isolated from 10 ml of fresh peripheral blood by Ficoll-Paque density gradient centrifugation. Total RNA was extracted with Trizol reagent, and quality was checked on an Agilent 2100 Bioanalyzer.

Broader findings and caveats from the paper: A model built on a 13 V-J signature distinguished ophthalmopathy from stable hyperthyroidism, reaching 85% to 90% sensitivity and around 81% specificity in cross-validation and 80%/75% in testing. In validation, progression to ophthalmopathy was predicted by the model with 70.59% sensitivity and roughly 76% specificity, a median of 6.5 months before onset. No statistical method was used to set the sample size in advance, and investigators knew the group allocation. Most expanded thyroid clonotypes (frequency above 0.001) were also detected in blood, suggesting blood repertoires may reflect thyroid immune responses.

The chain is encoded by TRBV4-1 joined to TRBJ2-7; TRBD1 fits 11 bases in the junction. The TCR sequence derives from an older woman with Graves' ophthalmopathy. Sequenced input: blood. For the CDR3, the sequence is CASSEIGTGGFEQYF. Here is the DNA: TGCGCCAGCAGCGAAATCGGGACAGGGGGATTCGAGCAGTACTTC.